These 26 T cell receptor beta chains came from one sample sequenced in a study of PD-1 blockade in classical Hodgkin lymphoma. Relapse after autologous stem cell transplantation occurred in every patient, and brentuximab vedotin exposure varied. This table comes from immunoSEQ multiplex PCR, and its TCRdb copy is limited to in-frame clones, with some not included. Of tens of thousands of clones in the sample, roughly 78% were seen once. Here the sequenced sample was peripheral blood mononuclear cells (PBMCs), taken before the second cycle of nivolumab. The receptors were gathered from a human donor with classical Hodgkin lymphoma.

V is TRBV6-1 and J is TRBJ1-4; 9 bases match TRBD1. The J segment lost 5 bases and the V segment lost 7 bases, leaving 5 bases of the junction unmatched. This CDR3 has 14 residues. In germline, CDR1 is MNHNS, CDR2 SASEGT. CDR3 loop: CASTPGQGNEKLFF. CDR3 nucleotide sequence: TGTGCCAGCACCCCGGGACAGGGAAATGAAAAACTGTTTTTT.

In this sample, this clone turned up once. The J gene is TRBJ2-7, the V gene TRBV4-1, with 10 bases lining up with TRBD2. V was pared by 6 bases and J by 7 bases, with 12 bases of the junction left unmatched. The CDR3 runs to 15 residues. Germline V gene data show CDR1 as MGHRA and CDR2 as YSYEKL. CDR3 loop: CASSLRLAGAVEQYF. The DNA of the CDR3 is TGCGCCAGCAGTCTACGTCTAGCGGGGGCAGTTGAGCAGTACTTC.

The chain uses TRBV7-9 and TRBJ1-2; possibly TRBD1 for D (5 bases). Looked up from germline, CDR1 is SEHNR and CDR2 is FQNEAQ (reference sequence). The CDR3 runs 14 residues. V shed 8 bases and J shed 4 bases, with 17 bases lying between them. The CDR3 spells CASLGEGEGYGYTF. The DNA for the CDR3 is TGTGCCAGCCTCGGTGAAGGGGAAGGCTATGGCTACACCTTC.

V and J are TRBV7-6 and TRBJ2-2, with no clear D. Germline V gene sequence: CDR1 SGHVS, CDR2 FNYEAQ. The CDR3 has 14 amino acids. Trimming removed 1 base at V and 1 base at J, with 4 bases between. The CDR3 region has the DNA TGTGCCAGCAGCTTAGGGCGGAACACCGGGGAGCTGTTTTTT. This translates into CASSLGRNTGELFF.

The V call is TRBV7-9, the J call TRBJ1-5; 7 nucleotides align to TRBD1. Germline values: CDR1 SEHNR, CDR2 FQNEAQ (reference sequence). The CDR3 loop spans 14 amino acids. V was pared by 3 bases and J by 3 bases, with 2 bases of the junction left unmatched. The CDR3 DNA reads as TGTGCCAGCAGCTTGGGACAGCACAATCAGCCCCAGCATTTT. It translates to CASSLGQHNQPQHF.

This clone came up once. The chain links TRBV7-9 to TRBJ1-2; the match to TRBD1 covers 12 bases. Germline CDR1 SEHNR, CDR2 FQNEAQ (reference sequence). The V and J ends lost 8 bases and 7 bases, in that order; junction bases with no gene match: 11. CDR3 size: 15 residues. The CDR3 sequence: CASHSRDRGLSGYTF. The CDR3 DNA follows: TGTGCCAGCCACTCCCGGGACAGGGGGCTAAGTGGCTACACCTTC.

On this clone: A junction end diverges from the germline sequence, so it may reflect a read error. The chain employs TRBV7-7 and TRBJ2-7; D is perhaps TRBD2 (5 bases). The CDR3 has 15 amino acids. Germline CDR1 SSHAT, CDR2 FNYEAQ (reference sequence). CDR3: CASSLASGSVYEQYF. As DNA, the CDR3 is TGTGCTAGCAGCTTAGCGTCAGGATCAGTCTACGAGCAGTACTTC.

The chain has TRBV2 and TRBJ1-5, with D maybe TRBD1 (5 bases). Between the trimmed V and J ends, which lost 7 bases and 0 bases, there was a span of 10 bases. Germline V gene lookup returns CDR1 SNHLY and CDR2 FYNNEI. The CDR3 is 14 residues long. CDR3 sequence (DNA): TGTGCCAGCAATCAGGGAGGTAGCAATCAGCCCCAGCATTTT. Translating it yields CASNQGGSNQPQHF.

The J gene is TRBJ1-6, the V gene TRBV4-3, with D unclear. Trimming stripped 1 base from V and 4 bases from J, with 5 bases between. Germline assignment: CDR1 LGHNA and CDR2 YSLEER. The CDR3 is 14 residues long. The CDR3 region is CASSQGFYNSPLHF. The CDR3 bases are TGCGCCAGCAGCCAAGGGTTTTATAATTCACCCCTCCACTTT.

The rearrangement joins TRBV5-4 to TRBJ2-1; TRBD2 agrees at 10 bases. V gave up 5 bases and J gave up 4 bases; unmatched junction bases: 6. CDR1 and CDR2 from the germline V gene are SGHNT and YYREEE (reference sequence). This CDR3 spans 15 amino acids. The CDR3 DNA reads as TGTGCCAGCAGAAAAGCGGGGGGGGCATACAATGAGCAGTTCTTC. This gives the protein CASRKAGGAYNEQFF.

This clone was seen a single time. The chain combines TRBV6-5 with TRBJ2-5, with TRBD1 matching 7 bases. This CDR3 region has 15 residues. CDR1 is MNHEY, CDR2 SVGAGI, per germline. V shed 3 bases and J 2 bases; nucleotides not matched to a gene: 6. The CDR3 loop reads CASSYLEQGQETQYF. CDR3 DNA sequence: TGTGCCAGCAGTTATTTGGAACAGGGGCAAGAGACCCAGTACTTC.

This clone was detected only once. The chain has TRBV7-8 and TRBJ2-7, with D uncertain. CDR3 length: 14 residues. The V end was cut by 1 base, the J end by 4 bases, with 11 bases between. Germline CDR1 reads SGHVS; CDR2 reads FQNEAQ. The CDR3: CASSLDNYLYEQYF. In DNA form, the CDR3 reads TGTGCCAGCAGCTTAGATAACTACCTTTACGAGCAGTACTTC.

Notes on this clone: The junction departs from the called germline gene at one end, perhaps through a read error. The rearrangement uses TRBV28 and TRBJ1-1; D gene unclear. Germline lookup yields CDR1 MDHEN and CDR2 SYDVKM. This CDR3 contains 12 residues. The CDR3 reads CTSSFRNTEAFF. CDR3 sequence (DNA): TGCACCAGCAGTTTCAGGAACACTGAAGCTTTCTTT.

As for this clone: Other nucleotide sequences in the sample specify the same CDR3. The CDR3 spells CASSLAASGGDHEQFF. The CDR3 coding sequence is TGTGCCAGCAGCTTGGCCGCTAGCGGGGGAGACCATGAGCAGTTCTTC. This chain connects TRBV5-6 to TRBJ2-1; TRBD2 aligns across 10 bases. Germline CDR1 reads SGHDT; CDR2 reads YYEEEE. The V gene end was trimmed by 0 bases and the J gene end by 8 bases; junction bases not matched to a gene: 8. The CDR3 spans 16 residues.

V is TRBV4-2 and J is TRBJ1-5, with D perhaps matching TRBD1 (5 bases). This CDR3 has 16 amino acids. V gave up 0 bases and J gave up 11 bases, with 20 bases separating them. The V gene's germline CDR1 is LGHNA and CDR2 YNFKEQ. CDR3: CASSQDLLEGFGAQHF. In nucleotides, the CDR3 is TGTGCCAGCAGCCAAGATCTCCTCGAGGGGTTCGGGGCCCAGCATTTT.

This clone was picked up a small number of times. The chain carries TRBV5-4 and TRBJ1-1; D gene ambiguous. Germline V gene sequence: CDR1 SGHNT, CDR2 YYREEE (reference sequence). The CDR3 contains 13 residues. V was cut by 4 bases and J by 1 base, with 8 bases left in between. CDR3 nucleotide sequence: TGTGCCAGCAGCAGGTCCTCGAACACTGAAGCTTTCTTT. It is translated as CASSRSSNTEAFF.

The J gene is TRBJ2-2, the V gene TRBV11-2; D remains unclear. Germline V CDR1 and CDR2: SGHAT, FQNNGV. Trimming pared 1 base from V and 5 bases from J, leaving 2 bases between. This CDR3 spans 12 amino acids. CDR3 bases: TGTGCCAGCAGCTTAGGGACCGGGGAGCTGTTTTTT. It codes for CASSLGTGELFF.

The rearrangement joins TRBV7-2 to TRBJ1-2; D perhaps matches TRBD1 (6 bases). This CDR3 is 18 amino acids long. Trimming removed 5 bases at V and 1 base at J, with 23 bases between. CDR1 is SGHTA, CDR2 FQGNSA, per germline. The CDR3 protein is CASSPSRDMGFRNYGYTF. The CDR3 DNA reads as TGTGCCAGCAGCCCCTCCCGGGACATGGGTTTCCGTAACTATGGCTACACCTTC.

Written as DNA, the CDR3 is TGCGCCAGCAGCTTGGCCCCGGCGGATGAGCAGTTCTTC. It yields the protein CASSLAPADEQFF. The chain recombines TRBV5-1 with TRBJ2-1; D gene uncertain. The V gene's germline CDR1 is SGHRS and CDR2 YFSETQ. Trimming cost V 0 bases and J 8 bases, with 9 bases left between them. The CDR3 totals 13 residues. The full variable domain, with the rest looked up from reference TRBV5-1 and TRBJ2-1, is KAGVTQTPRYLIKTRGQQVTLSCSPISGHRSVSWYQQTPGQGLQFLFEYFSETQRNKGNFPGRFSGRQFSNSRSEMNVSTLELGDSALYLCASSLAPADEQFFGPGTRLTVL.

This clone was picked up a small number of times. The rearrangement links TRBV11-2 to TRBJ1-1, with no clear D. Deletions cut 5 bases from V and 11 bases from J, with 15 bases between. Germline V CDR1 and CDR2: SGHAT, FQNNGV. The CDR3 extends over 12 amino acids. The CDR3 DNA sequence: TGTGCCAGCAGCGTCGGGCTCACGGAGGCTTTCTTT. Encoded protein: CASSVGLTEAFF.

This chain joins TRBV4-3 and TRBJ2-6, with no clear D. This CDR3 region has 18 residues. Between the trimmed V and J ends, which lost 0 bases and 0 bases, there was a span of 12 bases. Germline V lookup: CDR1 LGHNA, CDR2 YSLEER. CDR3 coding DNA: TGCGCCAGCAGCCAAGATCTCGGCGGATTCTCTGGGGCCAACGTCCTGACTTTC. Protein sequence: CASSQDLGGFSGANVLTF.

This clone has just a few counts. In DNA, the CDR3 is TGTGCCAGCAGCCGCGGACAGGGCGGTAATGAAAAACTGTTTTTT. It yields the protein CASSRGQGGNEKLFF. The V call is TRBV7-9, the J call TRBJ1-4; 8 bases align to TRBD1. The CDR3 is 15 amino acids. V gave up 5 bases and J gave up 4 bases; unmatched junction bases: 6. Germline values: CDR1 SEHNR, CDR2 FQNEAQ (reference sequence).

CDR3 residues: CASSGLQGAWNQPQHF. CDR3 coding DNA: TGTGCCAGCAGTGGACTACAGGGGGCTTGGAATCAGCCCCAGCATTTT. V and J are TRBV6-1 and TRBJ1-5; 9 bases are a match to TRBD1. Unmatched junction bases numbered 8, after V lost 4 bases and J lost 4 bases. Germline loops: CDR1 MNHNS, CDR2 SASEGT. This CDR3 region has 16 residues.

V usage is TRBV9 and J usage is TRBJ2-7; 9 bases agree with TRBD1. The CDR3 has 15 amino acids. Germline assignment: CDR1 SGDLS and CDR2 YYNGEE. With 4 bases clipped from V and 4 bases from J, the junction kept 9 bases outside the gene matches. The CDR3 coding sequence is TGTGCCAGCAGCTTTGGACAGGGGACTTCTTACGAGCAGTACTTC. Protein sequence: CASSFGQGTSYEQYF.

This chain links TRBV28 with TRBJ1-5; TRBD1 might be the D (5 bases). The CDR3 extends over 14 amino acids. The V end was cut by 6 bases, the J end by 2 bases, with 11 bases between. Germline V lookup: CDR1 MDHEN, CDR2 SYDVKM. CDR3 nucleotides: TGTGCCAGCAGCTCTGGGGGGGGCAATCAGCCCCAGCATTTT. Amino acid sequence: CASSSGGGNQPQHF.

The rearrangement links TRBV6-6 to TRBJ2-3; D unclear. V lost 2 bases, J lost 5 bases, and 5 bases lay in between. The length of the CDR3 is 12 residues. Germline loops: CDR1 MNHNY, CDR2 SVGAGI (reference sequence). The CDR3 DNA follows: TGTGCCAGCAGTTACCCGGGAGATACGCAGTATTTT. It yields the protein CASSYPGDTQYF.